This is a list of T cell receptor beta chains from one sample in a study of siplizumab effects on memory and regulatory T cells. Only in-frame clones appear in the TCRdb table, and some are missing; sequencing was by immunoSEQ multiplex PCR. The repertoire includes over 90,000 clones, 80% to 95% of them detected once, and 1% to 1.3% sits in the top ten. Sequenced: CD4+ T cells sorted from blood. The receptors stem from a human donor in good health. Each CDR3 is given with its conserved first and last residue. D genes are given only for firm matches. Clone size is shown for a subset of rows, as once, few, many or a class of expanded clone.

TGTGCCAGCAGCGCGGAGCCAGGTCCCGGGGAGCTGTTTTTT | CASSAEPGPGELFF | TRBJ2-2 | - | - | TRBV7-8
TGCAGCGTTCAACAGGGCCCTAACACTGAAGCTTTCTTT | CSVQQGPNTEAFF | TRBJ1-1 | once | - | TRBV29-1
TGTGCCAGCAGCCTAGCGCGGTCGGGATTGGGCACTGAAGCTTTCTTT | CASSLARSGLGTEAFF | TRBJ1-1 | - | - | TRBV7-9
TGTGCCAGCAGGAACCACCGGGGAACAGATACGCAGTATTTT | CASRNHRGTDTQYF | TRBJ2-3 | once | - | TRBV6-6
TGTGCCAGTACGCAGTACTCTGGAAACACCATATATTTT | CASTQYSGNTIYF | TRBJ1-3 | - | - | TRBV19
TGTGCCAGCTCACCAAGGGACAGGGGCACTGAAGCTTTCTTT | CASSPRDRGTEAFF | TRBJ1-1 | - | TRBD1 | TRBV18
TGTGCCAGCAGTTTACATGGGGGGAATTCACCCCTCCACTTT | CASSLHGGNSPLHF | TRBJ1-6 | once | - | TRBV27
TGTGCCAGCAGTGAAATTTCGTTGGTCATCGAGCAGTACTTC | CASSEISLVIEQYF | TRBJ2-7 | - | - | TRBV6-1
TGTGCCAGCAGTCCCCGGACTAGCGGGAGACCCTCCTACGAGCAGTACTTC | CASSPRTSGRPSYEQYF | TRBJ2-7 | - | TRBD2 | TRBV27
TGCAGCGTTGTTACTGGGACAGGGGGGAGCTACGAGCAGTACTTC | CSVVTGTGGSYEQYF | TRBJ2-7 | - | TRBD1 | TRBV29-1
TGTGCCATCAGTGAAGAAGTGGATACGCAGTATTTT | CAISEEVDTQYF | TRBJ2-3 | - | - | TRBV10-3
TGTGCCAGCTCACCACAGGGACTAGCGGGAGATAATGAGCAGTTCTTC | CASSPQGLAGDNEQFF | TRBJ2-1 | - | TRBD2 | TRBV18
TGTGCCAGTAGTGCGTTCACAGGGGCCTCTGGAAACACCATATATTTT | CASSAFTGASGNTIYF | TRBJ1-3 | few | TRBD1 | TRBV19
TGTGCTAGTGCCTTCGATGGGGGGGCCGGGGAGCTGTTTTTT | CASAFDGGAGELFF | TRBJ2-2 | once | TRBD2 | TRBV12-5
TGTGCCAGCAAGGGACAGACGGGGGGCAATCAGCCCCAGCATTTT | CASKGQTGGNQPQHF | TRBJ1-5 | - | TRBD1 | TRBV27
TGTGCCAGCAGCTCCTTCGAGGGTAGAAGCGACGAGCAGTACTTC | CASSSFEGRSDEQYF | TRBJ2-7 | - | - | TRBV7-8
TGCGCCAGCAGCTTATCGGCCGGACTGAGTGACCTTTACGCCAAAAACATTCAGTACTTC | CASSLSAGLSDLYAKNIQYF | TRBJ2-4 | - | - | TRBV5-1
TGTGCCAGCAGTATAGAGTCAGGGACAGATACGCAGTATTTT | CASSIESGTDTQYF | TRBJ2-3 | - | - | TRBV28
TGTGCCAGCAGTGAACGGACTAGCGGACCACTCGAGCAGTACTTC | CASSERTSGPLEQYF | TRBJ2-7 | - | TRBD2 | TRBV2
TGTGCCAGCAGTGACAGGGTTGAAACTGAAGCTTTCTTT | CASSDRVETEAFF | TRBJ1-1 | - | TRBD1 | TRBV6-6
TGTGCCAGCTCACCAGACAGAACCTATGGCTACACCTTC | CASSPDRTYGYTF | TRBJ1-2 | - | - | TRBV18
TGTGCCAGCTCACCGCGACTAGTGACGAACAATGAGCAGTTCTTC | CASSPRLVTNNEQFF | TRBJ2-1 | - | - | TRBV18
TGTGCCAGTAGTATCTTTATGGGAGGTAATCAGCCCCAGCATTTT | CASSIFMGGNQPQHF | TRBJ1-5 | - | - | TRBV19
TGTGCCAGCAGTTCCCTCTACAATCAGCCCCAGCATTTT | CASSSLYNQPQHF | TRBJ1-5 | - | - | TRBV6-5
TGTGCCAGCGGAGGGACTAGCGGGAGTCGGAGCTACAATGAGCAGTTCTTC | CASGGTSGSRSYNEQFF | TRBJ2-1 | - | TRBD2 | TRBV28
TGCGCCAGCAGCTTGGATTCTGCTTACGGAAACACCATATATTTT | CASSLDSAYGNTIYF | TRBJ1-3 | - | - | TRBV5-1
TGCGCCAGCAGTGATACAGGGAATCAGCCCCAGCATTTT | CASSDTGNQPQHF | TRBJ1-5 | - | - | TRBV10-1
TGTGCCAGCAGTGAAGTCCAACGCAATCAGCCCCAGCATTTT | CASSEVQRNQPQHF | TRBJ1-5 | - | - | TRBV2
TGTGCCAGCCGTCCGGGACAGGCTTTCCTAGAGACCCAGTACTTC | CASRPGQAFLETQYF | TRBJ2-5 | once | TRBD1 | TRBV6-5
TGCGCCAGCAGCTTGGAGGCGGGGTACCAAGAGACCCAGTACTTC | CASSLEAGYQETQYF | TRBJ2-5 | - | - | TRBV5-1
TGTGCCAGCAGTCCCAACTTAGGGGAGAACACTGAAGCTTTCTTT | CASSPNLGENTEAFF | TRBJ1-1 | once | - | TRBV7-6
TGTGCCAGCAGCTCTAGGGAGACCCAGTACTTC | CASSSRETQYF | TRBJ2-5 | - | - | TRBV27
TGTGCCAGCAGTCGGGAACGGGGCGTATTTGGGACCCAGTACTTC | CASSRERGVFGTQYF | TRBJ2-5 | - | - | TRBV28
TGCGCCAGCAGCCAAGAACTGGGACAGAATCCTTACGAGCAGTACTTC | CASSQELGQNPYEQYF | TRBJ2-7 | - | TRBD1 | TRBV4-1
TGTGCCAGCAGCTTAGAGGGGACAAGGGACGGGGAGCTGTTTTTT | CASSLEGTRDGELFF | TRBJ2-2 | once | - | TRBV11-2
TGTGCTAGTGGGCCCGGGACTACCCTCACAGATACGCAGTATTTT | CASGPGTTLTDTQYF | TRBJ2-3 | - | TRBD2 | TRBV12-5
TGTGCCAGTAGGATACAGGGGAACGGAAACACCATATATTTT | CASRIQGNGNTIYF | TRBJ1-3 | - | TRBD1 | TRBV19